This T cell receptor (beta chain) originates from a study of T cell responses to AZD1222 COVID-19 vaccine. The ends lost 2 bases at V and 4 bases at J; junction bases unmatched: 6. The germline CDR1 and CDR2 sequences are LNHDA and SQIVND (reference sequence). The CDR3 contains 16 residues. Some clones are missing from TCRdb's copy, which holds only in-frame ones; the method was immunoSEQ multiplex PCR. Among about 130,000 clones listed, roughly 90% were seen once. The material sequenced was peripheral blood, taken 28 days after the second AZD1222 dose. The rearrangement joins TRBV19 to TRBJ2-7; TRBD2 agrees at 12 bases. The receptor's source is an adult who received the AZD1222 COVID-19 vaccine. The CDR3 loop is CASSISGTSGSYEQYF. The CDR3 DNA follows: TGTGCCAGTAGTATATCCGGGACTAGCGGGTCTTACGAGCAGTACTTC.